One sample yielded the 32 T cell receptor beta chains listed below, sequenced in a study of CD8 T cells in ankylosing spondylitis. Broader study findings: It appeared that ankylosing spondylitis blood was characterized by a TCR beta motif of several highly homologous variants.

Their target antigens are unknown. TCRdb called the 5' RACE reads again in MiXCR, with one record for every CDR3 protein. The sample contains approximately 550,000 distinct CDR3 sequences, about an eighth of which appear only once. Sequencing used blood, either unsorted or a sorted T cell fraction (not recorded which). These TCRs come from a male donor with ankylosing spondylitis.

V is TRBV5-6 and J is TRBJ1-5, with 7 bases lining up with TRBD1. Germline CDR1 reads SGHDT; CDR2 reads YYEEEE. The CDR3 runs to 21 residues. V lost 4 bases and J lost 0; bases outside the gene matches: 22. Written as DNA, the CDR3 is TGTGCCAGCAGCCTCGTCGTCACAGGGGTTATCCCCCCAAATAGCAATCAGCCCCAGCATTTT. This encodes CASSLVVTGVIPPNSNQPQHF. Filled out from reference TRBV5-6 and TRBJ1-5, the complete variable domain reads DAGVTQSPTHLIKTRGQQVTLRCSPKSGHDTVSWYQQALGQGPQFIFQYYEEEERQRGNFPDRFSGHQFPNYSSELNVNALLLGDSALYLCASSLVVTGVIPPNSNQPQHFGDGTRLSIL.

In this sample, this clonotype turned up a few times. The genes are TRBV11-3 and TRBJ2-7; TRBD1 matches at 10 bases. The ends lost 5 bases at V and 6 bases at J; junction bases unmatched: 7. This CDR3 is 14 amino acids long. Germline assignment: CDR1 SGHNT and CDR2 YENEEA. The CDR3 coding sequence is TGTGCCAGCAGCCCAGGGACAGGGGCTGGCGAGCAGTACGTC. This codes for CASSPGTGAGEQYV.

This clonotype occurred a few times. The chain carries TRBV28 and TRBJ1-2, with TRBD1 matching over 9 bases. CDR1 and CDR2 (germline): MDHEN, SYDVKM. The CDR3 extends over 15 amino acids. After removal of 7 bases from V and 7 bases from J, the junction contained 13 bases not matched to a gene. CDR3 DNA: TGTGCCAGCACCCCGGACAGGGGAAGTTTTCCTGGCTACACCTTC. It specifies CASTPDRGSFPGYTF.

V is TRBV19 and J is TRBJ2-3; 10 nucleotides match TRBD2. The CDR3 loop spans 17 amino acids. Germline CDR1 LNHDA, CDR2 SQIVND (reference sequence). Trimming took 7 bases from V and 4 from J; bases not matched to a gene: 14. DNA for the CDR3: TGTGCCAGTACATTTTCCGGGGCTAGCGGGAGCGCAGATACGCAGTATTTT. It translates to CASTFSGASGSADTQYF.

A note on this clonotype: Lacking the conserved final phenylalanine or tryptophan, this CDR3 likely reflects a read error. The chain links TRBV20-1 to TRBJ1-5, with D possibly being TRBD1 (5 bases). Germline loops: CDR1 DFQATT, CDR2 SNEGSKA (reference sequence). The CDR3 length is 12 residues. V lost 1 base to trimming and J lost 4 bases, with 5 bases between them. CDR3 sequence (DNA): TGCAGTGCTAGAGGGGGGAATCAGCCCCAGCATATT. Translating gives CSARGGNQPQHI.

This clonotype was recorded many times. The CDR3 loop reads CASTPIDFYNEQFF. The CDR3 nucleotides read TGCGCCAGCACCCCAATTGACTTTTACAATGAGCAGTTCTTC. The chain carries TRBV5-1 and TRBJ2-1; no clear D gene. Trimming pared 6 bases from V and 4 bases from J, leaving 14 bases between. CDR1 is SGHRS, CDR2 YFSETQ, per germline. CDR3 size: 14 residues.

In its sample, this clonotype was seen many times. CDR3 region: CASSQGWDTQYF. CDR3 sequence (DNA): TGTGCCAGCAGCCAAGGTTGGGATACGCAGTATTTT. The V and J genes are TRBV4-2 and TRBJ2-3, with D unresolved. This CDR3 has 12 amino acids. The V gene's germline CDR1 is LGHNA and CDR2 YNFKEQ. Trimming cost V 1 base and J 6 bases, with 5 bases left between them.

A few counts support this clonotype. This chain uses TRBV18 with TRBJ1-1; D is ambiguous. The germline gives CDR1 KGHSH, CDR2 LQKENI. V lost 3 bases and J 3 bases, leaving 17 bases between the germline ends. CDR3 size: 16 residues. The CDR3 DNA reads TGTGCCAGCTCACCCAGTACTCTTATTCCGGACACTGAAGCTTTCTTT. This translates into CASSPSTLIPDTEAFF.

This clonotype was observed a few times. The V gene is TRBV21-1, the J gene TRBJ2-5. TRBV21-1 is deemed a pseudogene. The CDR3 covers 17 residues. The CDR3 region is CASSKKRIRPNQETQYF. In DNA, the CDR3 is TGTGCCAGCAGCAAAAAGAGAATCAGACCTAATCAAGAGACCCAGTACTTC.

The rearrangement links TRBV5-1 to TRBJ2-2; D is possibly TRBD1 or TRBD2 (6 bases each). There are 18 residues in the CDR3. V gave up 0 bases and J gave up 2 bases, with 17 bases separating them. CDR1 and CDR2 (germline): SGHRS, YFSETQ. This chain's CDR3 is CASSLGGGTPPNTGELFF. The CDR3 nucleotides are TGCGCCAGCAGCTTGGGAGGCGGGACACCCCCTAACACCGGGGAGCTGTTTTTT.

The table lists this clonotype with a few counts. The chain has TRBV25-1 and TRBJ2-7, with a weak D call TRBD2 (5 bases). V was cut by 2 bases and J by 4 bases, with 15 bases left in between. The CDR3 covers 15 residues. Germline V CDR1 and CDR2: MGHDK, SYGVNS. The CDR3 loop is CASSEPSGGQYEQYF. In DNA form, the CDR3 reads TGTGCCAGCAGTGAACCCTCAGGCGGGCAGTACGAGCAGTACTTC.

This clonotype occurred a few times. V and J are TRBV27 and TRBJ2-2, with TRBD2 matching over 7 bases. Germline lookup yields CDR1 MNHEY and CDR2 SMNVEV (reference sequence). V lost 8 bases and J lost 5; bases outside the gene matches: 11. The CDR3 has 15 amino acids. DNA of the CDR3: TGTGCCAGCTCCTCCGGACTAGGTAGTACCGGGGAGCTGTTTTTT. Residues: CASSSGLGSTGELFF.

The sample holds many counts of this clonotype. The gene calls are TRBV20-1 and TRBJ2-5; 7 nucleotides match TRBD1. Trimming at V came to 4 bases and at J to 0 bases, leaving 5 bases not matched to a gene. Germline V gives CDR1 DFQATT, CDR2 SNEGSKA (reference sequence). This CDR3 is built from 14 residues. The CDR3 sequence: CSAIEGGNQETQYF. In nucleotides, the CDR3 is TGCAGTGCTATAGAAGGGGGCAACCAAGAGACCCAGTACTTC.

This clonotype showed up just a few times. The J gene is TRBJ1-1, the V gene TRBV24-1; 8 bases agree with TRBD1. From germline, CDR1 is KGHDR and CDR2 SFDVKD. V lost 4 bases to trimming and J lost 1 base; unmatched junction nucleotides: 4. This CDR3 has 15 residues. CDR3 protein: CATSDPTGGNTEAFF. The CDR3, as DNA: TGTGCCACCAGTGACCCTACAGGGGGGAACACTGAAGCTTTCTTT.

The chain uses TRBV3-1 and TRBJ2-5, with D uncertain. Germline V gene data show CDR1 as LGHDT and CDR2 as YNNKEL (reference sequence). Trimming removed 2 bases from V and 5 bases from J, with 9 bases in between. The CDR3 runs 13 residues. As DNA, the CDR3 is TGTGCCAGCAGCCAACCCGGTTCGGAGACCCAGTACTTC. Protein: CASSQPGSETQYF.

The chain links TRBV5-1 to TRBJ2-3; D could derive from TRBD1 or TRBD2 (6 bases each). This CDR3 region has 14 residues. Trimming pared 1 base from V and 5 bases from J, leaving 11 bases between. The V gene's germline CDR1 is SGHRS and CDR2 YFSETQ. The CDR3 loop is CASSLRGAIDTQYF. The CDR3 nucleotides read TGCGCCAGCAGCTTGAGGGGGGCCATAGATACGCAGTATTTT.

This clonotype occurred a few times. The chain employs TRBV11-2 and TRBJ2-2; TRBD1 matches at 7 bases. With 1 base clipped from V and 5 bases from J, the junction kept 1 base outside the gene matches. The CDR3 has 14 residues. The germline V gene encodes CDR1 SGHAT and CDR2 FQNNGV. The CDR3 region has the DNA TGTGCCAGCAGCTTAGGGGGACAGACCGGGGAGCTGTTTTTT. This translates into CASSLGGQTGELFF.

The J gene is TRBJ2-2, the V gene TRBV3-1, with D possibly being TRBD2 (7 bases). The CDR3 covers 17 residues. V lost 0 bases and J 3 bases, leaving 14 bases between the germline ends. Germline CDR1 reads LGHDT; CDR2 reads YNNKEL (reference sequence). Here the CDR3 DNA reads TGTGCCAGCAGCCAAGAGTCCGGGGGGCCACACACCGGGGAGCTGTTTTTT. Amino acid sequence: CASSQESGGPHTGELFF.

This clonotype has a handful of counts. This sequence joins TRBV20-1 and TRBJ2-5, with D possibly matching TRBD1 (5 bases). Germline assignment: CDR1 DFQATT and CDR2 SNEGSKA (reference sequence). The CDR3 is 13 amino acids. V lost 5 bases to trimming and J lost 2 bases, with 12 bases between them. The chain's CDR3 is CSAPLRGQETQYF. CDR3 nucleotide sequence: TGCAGTGCTCCCCTAAGGGGACAAGAGACCCAGTACTTC.

This clonotype appeared a few times. The chain combines TRBV12-3 or TRBV12-4 with TRBJ1-5; a possible D gene is TRBD1 (5 bases). The ends were cut back, 2 bases at V and 5 bases at J, with 7 bases in the middle. The CDR3 covers 13 residues. The CDR3 reads CASSLWGDQPQHF. In nucleotides, the CDR3 is TGTGCCAGCAGTTTATGGGGGGATCAGCCCCAGCATTTT.

This clonotype occurred a few times. CDR3 protein: CASSSEGLKYF. In nucleotides, the CDR3 is TGTGCCAGCAGCTCCGAGGGACTCAAGTACTTC. The J gene is TRBJ2-7, the V gene TRBV7-9; D might be TRBD2 (6 bases). This CDR3 comprises 11 residues. In germline, CDR1 is SEHNR, CDR2 FQNEAQ (reference sequence). V was clipped by 4 bases and J by 11 bases, with 12 bases between them.

This clonotype has ten or more counts. DNA for the CDR3: TGCGCCAGCAGCTTGCCGAGCGGTTCCTACGAGCAGTACTTC. This codes for CASSLPSGSYEQYF. The chain combines TRBV5-1 with TRBJ2-7, with D tentatively TRBD2 (5 bases). From germline, CDR1 is SGHRS and CDR2 YFSETQ. V dropped 1 base and J dropped 1 base, with 9 bases sitting between them. The CDR3 covers 14 residues.

The rearrangement links TRBV10-2 to TRBJ2-3, with D hard to call. The V gene lost 2 bases and the J gene lost 4 bases, with 13 bases spanning the gap. CDR3 length: 15 amino acids. Germline loops: CDR1 WSHSY, CDR2 SAAADI. The CDR3: CASSETTAVPDTQYF. For the CDR3, the DNA is TGCGCCAGCAGTGAGACCACCGCTGTCCCAGATACGCAGTATTTT.

In DNA form, the CDR3 reads TGCAGTGCTAGAGTAATTAGCGGAGGCCGTTTAGGTGAGCAGTTCTTC. The encoded protein is CSARVISGGRLGEQFF. J is TRBJ2-1 and V is TRBV20-1; D perhaps matches TRBD2 (6 bases). Deletions cut 1 base from V and 9 bases from J, with 22 bases between. Germline CDR1 is DFQATT and CDR2 is SNEGSKA (reference sequence). The CDR3 spans 16 residues.

This chain connects TRBV5-1 to TRBJ1-4; 7 nucleotides align to TRBD1. The CDR3 runs to 17 residues. Per the germline V gene, CDR1 is SGHRS and CDR2 is YFSETQ. V shed 4 bases, J shed 0 bases, and the junction held 9 bases outside the gene matches. CDR3 sequence: CASSRGDSPATNEKLFF. The DNA of the CDR3 is TGCGCCAGCAGCCGCGGGGACAGCCCTGCAACTAATGAAAAACTGTTTTTT.

This clonotype appeared a few times. This chain joins TRBV11-2 and TRBJ2-1; unclear D gene. Germline values: CDR1 SGHAT, CDR2 FQNNGV. This CDR3 spans 14 amino acids. Trimming stripped 4 bases from V and 15 bases from J, with 22 bases between. The CDR3 protein is CASSSTKGYIESFF. CDR3 nucleotides: TGTGCCAGCAGCTCGACGAAGGGATATATAGAGTCGTTCTTC.

This clonotype was observed a handful of times. The rearrangement joins TRBV6-2 or TRBV6-3 to TRBJ1-2; D is ambiguous. V was pared by 0 bases and J by 1 base, with 18 bases between. This CDR3 is 18 amino acids long. Germline V CDR1 and CDR2: MNHEY, SVGEGT. CDR3 protein: CASSYSTTSRRDNYGYTF. Written as DNA, the CDR3 is TGTGCCAGCAGTTACTCCACGACATCTAGAAGGGATAACTATGGCTACACCTTC.

The chain is built from TRBV5-4 and TRBJ2-7, with TRBD1 matching 9 bases. The V and J ends lost 4 bases and 6 bases, in that order; junction bases with no gene match: 11. This CDR3 has 15 amino acids. Germline V gene sequence: CDR1 SGHNT, CDR2 YYREEE (reference sequence). The CDR3 nucleotides read TGTGCCAGCAGCCGGATAGGGGACAGGGCGGGCGAGCAGTACGTC. It is translated as CASSRIGDRAGEQYV.

This clonotype was observed many times. The chain is built from TRBV29-1 and TRBJ2-1; possible D gene TRBD2, 6 bases. V lost 1 base, J lost 4 bases, and 11 bases lay in between. The CDR3 runs 14 residues. Germline V gene data show CDR1 as SQVTM and CDR2 as ANQGSEA. This CDR3 reads CSVEGDRGYNEQFF. In DNA form, the CDR3 reads TGCAGCGTTGAAGGCGACCGGGGGTACAATGAGCAGTTCTTC.

V usage is TRBV12-5 and J usage is TRBJ1-5; D is ambiguous. This CDR3 spans 15 amino acids. Trimming took 2 bases from V and 2 from J, leaving 10 bases between them. Germline V gene lookup returns CDR1 LGHNT and CDR2 FRNRAP. The CDR3 region is CASGLRGMGNQPQHF. The DNA for the CDR3 is TGTGCTAGTGGTTTGAGAGGCATGGGCAATCAGCCCCAGCATTTT.

This clonotype showed up just once. The rearrangement links TRBV7-7 to TRBJ2-2, with TRBD1 matching over 7 bases. CDR1 and CDR2 (germline): SSHAT, FNYEAQ (reference sequence). Trimming cost V 5 bases and J 1 base; bases outside gene matches: 4. The CDR3 has 15 residues. Here the CDR3 DNA reads TGTGCCAGCAGCGACAGGGTGAAGAACACCGGGGAGCTGTTTTTT. The encoded protein is CASSDRVKNTGELFF.

The chain links TRBV29-1 to TRBJ1-1; D gene unclear. The CDR3 is 15 amino acids. V lost 8 bases, J lost 1 base, and 20 bases lay in between. Per germline, CDR1 SQVTM and CDR2 ANQGSEA. Here the CDR3 DNA reads TGCAGCCTCCGTCAGTTACGGGAGGCGAACACTGAAGCTTTCTTT. It codes for CSLRQLREANTEAFF.